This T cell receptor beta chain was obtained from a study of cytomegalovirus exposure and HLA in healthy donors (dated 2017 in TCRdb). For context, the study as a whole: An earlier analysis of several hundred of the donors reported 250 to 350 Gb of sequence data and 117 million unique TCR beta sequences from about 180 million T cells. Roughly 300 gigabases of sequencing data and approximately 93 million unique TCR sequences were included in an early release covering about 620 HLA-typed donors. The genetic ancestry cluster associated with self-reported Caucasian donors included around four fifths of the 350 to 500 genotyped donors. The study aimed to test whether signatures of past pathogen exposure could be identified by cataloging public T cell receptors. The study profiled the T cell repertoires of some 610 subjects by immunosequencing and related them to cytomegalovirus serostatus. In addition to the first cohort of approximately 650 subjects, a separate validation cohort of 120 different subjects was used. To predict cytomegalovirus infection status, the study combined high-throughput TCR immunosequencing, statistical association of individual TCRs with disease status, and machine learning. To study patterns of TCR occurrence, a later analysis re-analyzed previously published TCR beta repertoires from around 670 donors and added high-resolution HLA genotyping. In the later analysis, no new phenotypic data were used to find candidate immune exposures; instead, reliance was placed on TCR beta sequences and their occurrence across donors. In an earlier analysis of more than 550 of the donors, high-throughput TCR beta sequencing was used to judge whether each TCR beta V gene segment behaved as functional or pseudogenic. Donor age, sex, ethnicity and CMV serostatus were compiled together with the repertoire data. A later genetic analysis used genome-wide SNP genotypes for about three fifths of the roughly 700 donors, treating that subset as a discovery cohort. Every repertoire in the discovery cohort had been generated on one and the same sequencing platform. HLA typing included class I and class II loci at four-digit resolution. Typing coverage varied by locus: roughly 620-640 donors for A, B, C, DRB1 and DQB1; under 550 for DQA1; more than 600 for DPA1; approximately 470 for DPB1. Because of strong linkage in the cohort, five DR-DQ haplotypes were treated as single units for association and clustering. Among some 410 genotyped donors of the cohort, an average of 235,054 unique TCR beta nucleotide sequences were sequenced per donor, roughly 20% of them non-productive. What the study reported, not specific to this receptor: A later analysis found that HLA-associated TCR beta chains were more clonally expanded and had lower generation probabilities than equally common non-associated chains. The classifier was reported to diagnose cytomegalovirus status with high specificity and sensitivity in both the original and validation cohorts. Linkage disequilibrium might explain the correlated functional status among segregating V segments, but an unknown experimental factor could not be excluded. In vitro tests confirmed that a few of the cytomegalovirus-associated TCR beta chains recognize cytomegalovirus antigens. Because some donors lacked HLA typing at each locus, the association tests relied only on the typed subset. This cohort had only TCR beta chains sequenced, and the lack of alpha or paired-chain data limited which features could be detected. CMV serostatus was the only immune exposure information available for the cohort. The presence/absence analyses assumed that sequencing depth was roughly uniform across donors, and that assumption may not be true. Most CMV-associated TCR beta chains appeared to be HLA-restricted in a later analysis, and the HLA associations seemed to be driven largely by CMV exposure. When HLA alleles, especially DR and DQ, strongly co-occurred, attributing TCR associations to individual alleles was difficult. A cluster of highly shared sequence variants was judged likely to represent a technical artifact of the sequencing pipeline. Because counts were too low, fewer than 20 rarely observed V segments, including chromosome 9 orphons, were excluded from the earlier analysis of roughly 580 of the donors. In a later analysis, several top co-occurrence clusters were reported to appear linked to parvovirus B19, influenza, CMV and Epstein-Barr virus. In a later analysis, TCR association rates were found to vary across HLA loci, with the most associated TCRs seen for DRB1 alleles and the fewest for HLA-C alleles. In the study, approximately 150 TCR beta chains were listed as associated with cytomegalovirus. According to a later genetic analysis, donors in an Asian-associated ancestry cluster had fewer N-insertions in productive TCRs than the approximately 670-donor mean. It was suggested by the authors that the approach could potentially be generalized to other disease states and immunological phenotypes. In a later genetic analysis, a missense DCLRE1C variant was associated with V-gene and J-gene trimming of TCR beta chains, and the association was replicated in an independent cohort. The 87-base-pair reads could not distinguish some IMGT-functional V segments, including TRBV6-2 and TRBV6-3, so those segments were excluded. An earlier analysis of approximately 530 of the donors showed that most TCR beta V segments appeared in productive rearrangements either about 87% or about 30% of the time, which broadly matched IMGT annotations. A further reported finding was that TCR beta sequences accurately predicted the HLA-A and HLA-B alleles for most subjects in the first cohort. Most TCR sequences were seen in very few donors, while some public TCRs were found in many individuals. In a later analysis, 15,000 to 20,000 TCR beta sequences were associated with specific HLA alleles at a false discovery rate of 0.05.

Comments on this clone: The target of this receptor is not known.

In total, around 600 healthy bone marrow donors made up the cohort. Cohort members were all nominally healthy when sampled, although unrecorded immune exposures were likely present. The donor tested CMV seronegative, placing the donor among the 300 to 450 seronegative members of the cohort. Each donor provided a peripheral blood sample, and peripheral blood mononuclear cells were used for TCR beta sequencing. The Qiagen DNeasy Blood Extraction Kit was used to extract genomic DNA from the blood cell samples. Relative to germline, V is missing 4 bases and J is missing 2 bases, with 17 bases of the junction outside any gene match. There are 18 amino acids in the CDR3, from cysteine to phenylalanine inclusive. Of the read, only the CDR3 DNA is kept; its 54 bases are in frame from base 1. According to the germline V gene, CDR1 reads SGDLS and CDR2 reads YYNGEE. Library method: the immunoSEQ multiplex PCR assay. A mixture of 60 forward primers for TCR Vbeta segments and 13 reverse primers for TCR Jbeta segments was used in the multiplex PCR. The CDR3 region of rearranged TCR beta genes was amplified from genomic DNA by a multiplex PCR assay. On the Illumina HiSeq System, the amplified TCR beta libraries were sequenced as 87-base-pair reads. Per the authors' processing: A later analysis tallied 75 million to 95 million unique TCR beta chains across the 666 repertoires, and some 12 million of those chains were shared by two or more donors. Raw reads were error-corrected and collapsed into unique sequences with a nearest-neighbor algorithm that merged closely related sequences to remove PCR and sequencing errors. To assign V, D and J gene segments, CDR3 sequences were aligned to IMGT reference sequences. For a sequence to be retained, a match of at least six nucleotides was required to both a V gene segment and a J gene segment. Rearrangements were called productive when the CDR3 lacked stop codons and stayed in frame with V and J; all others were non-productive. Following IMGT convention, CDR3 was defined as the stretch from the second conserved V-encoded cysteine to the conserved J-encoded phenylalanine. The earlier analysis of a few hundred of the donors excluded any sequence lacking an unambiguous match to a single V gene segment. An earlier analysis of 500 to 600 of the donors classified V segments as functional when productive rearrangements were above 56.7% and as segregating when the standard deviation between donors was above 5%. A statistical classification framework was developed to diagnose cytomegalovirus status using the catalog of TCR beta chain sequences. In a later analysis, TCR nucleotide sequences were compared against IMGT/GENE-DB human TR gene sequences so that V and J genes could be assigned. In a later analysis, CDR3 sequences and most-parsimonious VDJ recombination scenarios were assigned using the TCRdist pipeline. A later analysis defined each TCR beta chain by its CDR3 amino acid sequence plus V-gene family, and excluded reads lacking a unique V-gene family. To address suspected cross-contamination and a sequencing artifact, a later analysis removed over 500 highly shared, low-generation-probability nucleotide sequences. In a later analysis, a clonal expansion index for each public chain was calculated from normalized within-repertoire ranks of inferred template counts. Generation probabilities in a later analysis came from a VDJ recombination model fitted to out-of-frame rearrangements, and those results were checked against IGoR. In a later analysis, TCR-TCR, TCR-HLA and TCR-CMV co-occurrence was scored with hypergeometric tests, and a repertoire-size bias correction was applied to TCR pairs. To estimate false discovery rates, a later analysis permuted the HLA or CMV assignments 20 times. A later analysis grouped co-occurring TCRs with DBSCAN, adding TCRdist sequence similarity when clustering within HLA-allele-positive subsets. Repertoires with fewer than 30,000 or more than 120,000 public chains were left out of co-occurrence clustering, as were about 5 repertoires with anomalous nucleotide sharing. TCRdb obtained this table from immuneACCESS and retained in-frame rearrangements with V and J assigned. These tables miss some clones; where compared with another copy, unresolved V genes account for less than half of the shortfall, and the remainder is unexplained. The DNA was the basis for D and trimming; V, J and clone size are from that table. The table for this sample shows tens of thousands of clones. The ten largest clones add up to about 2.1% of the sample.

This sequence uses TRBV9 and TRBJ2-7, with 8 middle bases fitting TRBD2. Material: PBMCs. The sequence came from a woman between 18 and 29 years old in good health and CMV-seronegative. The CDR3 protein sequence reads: CASSLTTPVAGNTYEQYF. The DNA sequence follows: TGTGCCAGCAGCCTTACTACCCCGGTAGCGGGGAACACCTACGAGCAGTACTTC.